This T cell receptor beta chain was documented in a study of shared clonotypes between healthy human individuals. Study context: Donors had three CD4 naive, three CD4 memory, two CD8 naive and one CD8 memory plate apiece. Whole-study results and caveats: The genetic and exposure-history diversity represented was limited by few donors. Memory subsets generally showed lower estimated richness than naive subsets.

With respect to this clone: The antigen is not known.

Per the authors' pipeline: Filtering of immunoSEQ junctional sequences could not match full-length read filtering. Using immunoSEQ multiplex PCR, the repertoire was profiled, and TCRdb retains in-frame clones only, with some absent. The DNA was the basis for D and trimming; V, J and clone size are from that table. The table records over 1.4 million clones, approximately 97% of them present only once. V was pared by 0 bases and J by 6 bases, with 20 bases between. From germline, CDR1 is LNHNV and CDR2 YYDKDF (reference sequence). This CDR3 has 17 amino acids. The sequence was obtained from a man aged 30 to 39 in good health. This chain links TRBV15 with TRBJ2-5, with D unclear. Sequenced material: naive CD4+ T cells sorted from blood. Sample subset: CD45RA+ positively selected. CDR3 sequence: CATSRDKMTSMGKTQYF. CDR3 bases: TGTGCCACCAGCAGAGATAAAATGACTTCAATGGGGAAGACCCAGTACTTC.